Included here is one TCR beta chain sequence, with context. The read falls 3 residues short of the CDR3 end, and the missing part is taken from the germline J gene. Assay: immunoSEQ multiplex PCR; the TCRdb copy retains only in-frame clones and omits some. The ten most abundant clones cover around 5.5% of a sample with tens of thousands of clones. This entry comes from a study of T cells in women clearing cervical HPV infection. Turning to the study itself: Blood came at first lesion visit for cases, post-clearance for controls.

Trimming left V 0 bases short and J 0 bases short, with 11 bases between. Germline V lookup: CDR1 SGDLS, CDR2 YYNGEE. This CDR3 comprises 16 residues. All donors had a single incident cervical HPV16 infection, not prevalent. Sequenced sample: blood buffy coat. The rearrangement joins TRBV9 to TRBJ2-3; tentative D call: TRBD2 (6 bases). This receptor was identified in a woman aged 18 to 75 with a cervical HPV16 infection that either progressed to CIN3+ or cleared (not recorded which). The covered CDR3 bases are TGTGCCAGCAGCGTAGCCGCGGGGCATAGCACAGATACG. Translation gives CASSVAAGHSTDT. The complete CDR3 protein is CASSVAAGHSTDTQYF.